The 32 T cell receptor beta chains below all came from one sample that was sequenced in a study of T cell responses to AZD1222 COVID-19 vaccine. Data came from immunoSEQ multiplex PCR; TCRdb stores just in-frame clones and leaves some out. The sample yields 40,000 to 55,000 clones, approximately 86% seen once. Sequencing used peripheral blood, obtained 28 days after the second AZD1222 dose. These receptors were obtained from an adult who received the AZD1222 COVID-19 vaccine.

This sequence joins TRBV4-3 and TRBJ2-7, with 12 positions matching TRBD2. The CDR3 is 15 amino acids. CDR1 and CDR2 from the germline V gene are LGHNA and YSLEER. V was clipped by 0 bases and J by 4 bases; unmatched bases: 1. The CDR3 sequence: CASSQDLAGGYEQYF. CDR3 DNA sequence: TGCGCCAGCAGCCAAGACCTAGCGGGAGGGTACGAGCAGTACTTC.

V gene TRBV9 combines with J gene TRBJ2-3; the match to TRBD2 covers 10 bases. The V gene end was trimmed by 0 bases and the J gene end by 1 base; junction bases not matched to a gene: 14. CDR1 is SGDLS and CDR2 is YYNGEE in the germline V gene. The CDR3 is 20 amino acids. The CDR3 DNA sequence: TGTGCCAGCAGCGTAGGTAGTAGGCTAGCGGGAGTGGGTCGCACAGATACGCAGTATTTT. Its translation is CASSVGSRLAGVGRTDTQYF.

The rearrangement uses TRBV11-2 and TRBJ2-4, with D maybe TRBD1 (8 bases). CDR1 is SGHAT and CDR2 is FQNNGV in the germline V gene. Trimming left V 0 bases short and J 6 bases short, with 18 bases between. CDR3 size: 17 residues. CDR3 residues: CASSLDRSQGEGNIQYF. As DNA, the CDR3 is TGTGCCAGCAGCTTAGATCGTTCACAGGGGGAGGGAAACATTCAGTACTTC.

This clone was recorded a few times. This sequence joins TRBV7-2 and TRBJ2-7; D remains ambiguous. Trimming took off 5 bases at V and 3 bases at J, with 17 bases between the two ends. Germline-derived CDR1 and CDR2 are SGHTA and FQGNSA. CDR3 size: 15 residues. The chain's CDR3 is CASSPGFSKHYEQYF. CDR3 bases: TGTGCCAGCAGCCCTGGATTTAGTAAACACTACGAGCAGTACTTC.

The chain combines TRBV14 with TRBJ2-3; the match to TRBD2 covers 8 bases. CDR3 length: 17 amino acids. Germline lookup yields CDR1 SGHDN and CDR2 FVKESK. V shed 6 bases and J 0 bases; nucleotides not matched to a gene: 11. The CDR3 DNA is TGTGCCAGCAGGATTTCCGTCGGGGGGGGAAGCACAGATACGCAGTATTTT. Encoded protein: CASRISVGGGSTDTQYF.

The chain uses TRBV12-3 or TRBV12-4 and TRBJ1-1; D gene uncertain. V lost 3 bases to trimming and J lost 2 bases, with 7 bases between them. CDR3 length: 13 amino acids. In DNA form, the CDR3 reads TGTGCCAGCAGTTTCGCGAGCAACACTGAAGCTTTCTTT. Residues: CASSFASNTEAFF.

This chain connects TRBV27 to TRBJ2-7, with D tentatively TRBD1 (6 bases). Per germline, CDR1 MNHEY and CDR2 SMNVEV (reference sequence). This CDR3 spans 13 amino acids. Trimming shortened V by 2 bases and J by 2 bases, and 7 bases separated the two germline ends. CDR3 DNA: TGTGCCAGCAGTTTAAAGGGGGCCTACGAGCAGTACTTC. Amino acids: CASSLKGAYEQYF.

The J gene is TRBJ1-5, the V gene TRBV28; 9 bases fit TRBD1. Per the germline V gene, CDR1 is MDHEN and CDR2 is SYDVKM. CDR3 size: 14 residues. The V gene end was trimmed by 4 bases and the J gene end by 7 bases; junction bases not matched to a gene: 5. CDR3 DNA sequence: TGTGCCAGCAGTTCCGGGACAGGGCGACAGCCCCAGCATTTT. It encodes CASSSGTGRQPQHF.

The chain joins TRBV21-1 to TRBJ2-2; the table names TRBD2, a call not compared with the DNA. TRBV21-1 is a pseudogene segment. The CDR3 contains 15 residues. CDR3 sequence reads: CASSKRLAGVPELFF. The CDR3 DNA reads TGTGCCAGCAGCAAAAGACTAGCGGGAGTCCCCGAGCTGTTTTTT.

This rearrangement joins TRBV28 to TRBJ1-2; 7 bases agree with TRBD1. Germline V gives CDR1 MDHEN, CDR2 SYDVKM. Germline trimming cut 7 bases from V and 6 bases from J; bases unmatched to any gene: 8. The CDR3 has 13 residues. CDR3 DNA: TGTGCCAGCACTTTCGGGGACAGTGATGGCTACACCTTC. As protein: CASTFGDSDGYTF.

J is TRBJ2-5 and V is TRBV7-2; no reliable D call. V was clipped by 3 bases and J by 5 bases, with 16 bases between them. The CDR3 runs 15 residues. Per the germline V gene, CDR1 is SGHTA and CDR2 is FQGNSA. The CDR3 DNA reads TGTGCCAGCAGCTTGCTCGCCGCCGAGTGGGAGACCCAGTACTTC. Translation gives CASSLLAAEWETQYF.

The rearrangement uses TRBV7-2 and TRBJ1-5, with D perhaps matching TRBD1 (5 bases). This CDR3 has 13 amino acids. CDR1 is SGHTA and CDR2 is FQGNSA in the germline V gene. Trimming pared 1 base from V and 6 bases from J, leaving 7 bases between. Here the CDR3 reads CASSLVQGQPQHF. The CDR3 DNA reads as TGTGCCAGCAGCTTAGTTCAGGGTCAGCCCCAGCATTTT. Together with reference TRBV7-2 and TRBJ1-5, the CDR3 gives the full variable domain: GAGVSQSPSNKVTEKGKDVELRCDPISGHTALYWYRQSLGQGLEFLIYFQGNSAPDKSGLPSDRFSAERTGGSVSTLTIQRTQQEDSAVYLCASSLVQGQPQHFGDGTRLSIL.

The chain carries TRBV24-1 and TRBJ2-7; D may correspond to TRBD1 or TRBD2 (7 bases each). The germline V and J ends were trimmed by 7 bases and 5 bases, with 23 bases remaining between them. Germline CDR1 KGHDR, CDR2 SFDVKD. The CDR3 has 16 amino acids. The CDR3 loop reads CATRRPRGTDSHEQYF. CDR3 DNA: TGTGCCACCAGAAGACCGCGGGGGACAGATTCCCACGAGCAGTACTTC.

The chain recombines TRBV11-2 with TRBJ2-1; possibly TRBD1 for D (6 bases). The CDR3 contains 16 residues. CDR1 is SGHAT and CDR2 is FQNNGV in the germline V gene. V was clipped by 1 base and J by 1 base, with 11 bases between them. CDR3 sequence (DNA): TGTGCCAGCAGCTTAGGAGGGACACCGTCCTACAATGAGCAGTTCTTC. Its protein product is CASSLGGTPSYNEQFF.

CDR3 amino acids: CASSTVDRDQPQHF. The CDR3 DNA reads TGTGCCAGTAGTACCGTGGACAGGGATCAGCCCCAGCATTTT. The chain combines TRBV19 with TRBJ1-5, with 8 nucleotides matching TRBD1. V trimming: 4 bases; J trimming: 5 bases; junction bases outside the gene matches: 4. CDR1 is LNHDA and CDR2 is SQIVND in the germline V gene (reference sequence). The CDR3 totals 14 residues.

The chain employs TRBV4-1 and TRBJ2-7; 7 bases line up with TRBD1. Per the germline V gene, CDR1 is MGHRA and CDR2 is YSYEKL. The CDR3 is 16 amino acids. The V segment lost 0 bases and the J segment 4 bases; nucleotides outside the gene matches: 9. The CDR3 sequence is CASSQDGRGGSYEQYF. In nucleotides, the CDR3 is TGCGCCAGCAGCCAAGATGGGCGAGGGGGCTCGTACGAGCAGTACTTC.

The chain links TRBV24-1 to TRBJ2-1; the D is unclear. Germline-derived CDR1 and CDR2 are KGHDR and SFDVKD. The ends were cut back, 3 bases at V and 2 bases at J, with 13 bases in the middle. This CDR3 spans 16 amino acids. CDR3 coding DNA: TGTGCCACCAGTGATATACACACACCGCCCTACAATGAGCAGTTCTTC. Protein sequence: CATSDIHTPPYNEQFF.

By its share, this clone is medium-sized. The chain uses TRBV6-1 and TRBJ1-1, with D uncertain. Germline V gene lookup returns CDR1 MNHNS and CDR2 SASEGT. Trimming pared 3 bases from V and 6 bases from J, leaving 11 bases between. This CDR3 is built from 13 residues. The CDR3 loop reads CASSETGKAEAFF. The CDR3 DNA sequence: TGTGCCAGCAGTGAGACCGGGAAGGCTGAAGCTTTCTTT.

This clone was recorded a few times. This chain links TRBV6-9 with TRBJ1-2, with D possibly being TRBD1 (6 bases). The germline CDR1 and CDR2 sequences are MNHGY and SVAAGI. CDR3 length: 16 amino acids. V shed 0 bases and J shed 5 bases, with 16 bases lying between them. This chain's CDR3 is CASSYSQTRGGYGYTF. The CDR3 coding sequence is TGTGCCAGCAGTTATTCCCAGACCCGAGGGGGGTATGGCTACACCTTC.

The gene calls are TRBV6-6 and TRBJ1-1; D gene ambiguous. With 7 bases removed from V and 0 bases from J, the gap between germline ends came to 9 bases. CDR1 and CDR2 from the germline V gene are MNHNY and SVGAGI (reference sequence). The CDR3 runs 13 residues. The CDR3 sequence is CASIKLMNTEAFF. CDR3 nucleotides: TGTGCCAGCATAAAGTTAATGAACACTGAAGCTTTCTTT.

The chain is built from TRBV4-1 and TRBJ1-5; D may be TRBD1 (5 bases). Germline values: CDR1 MGHRA, CDR2 YSYEKL. This CDR3 comprises 14 residues. V was cut by 4 bases and J by 6 bases, with 13 bases left in between. This CDR3 reads CASSRAGTGQPQHF. As DNA, the CDR3 is TGCGCCAGCAGCCGTGCCGGGACGGGTCAGCCCCAGCATTTT.

This clone was detected once. The rearrangement uses TRBV3-1 (or the pseudogene TRBV3-2) and TRBJ1-5; 8 nucleotides align to TRBD1. The junction had 11 bases not matched to a gene; V was cut back by 4 bases and J by 0 bases. Germline-derived CDR1 and CDR2 are LGHDT and YNNKEL (reference sequence). The CDR3 is 18 amino acids. The CDR3 DNA is TGTGCCAGCAGCCCCCACAGGACAGGGCATAATAGCAATCAGCCCCAGCATTTT. Encoded protein: CASSPHRTGHNSNQPQHF.

V gene TRBV3-1 (or the pseudogene TRBV3-2) combines with J gene TRBJ1-3; D gene ambiguous. This CDR3 spans 12 amino acids. Germline values: CDR1 LGHDT, CDR2 YNNKEL (reference sequence). The V and J ends lost 4 bases and 9 bases respectively, with 10 bases between them. The CDR3 protein is CASSPTGPTIYF. The DNA for the CDR3 is TGTGCCAGCAGCCCGACCGGACCCACCATATATTTT.

This clone has just one count. V is TRBV5-6 and J is TRBJ1-5; unclear D gene. The germline V gene has CDR1 SGHDT and CDR2 YYEEEE. This CDR3 region has 19 residues. Trimming shortened V by 0 bases and J by 0 bases, and 19 bases separated the two germline ends. The CDR3 bases are TGTGCCAGCAGCTTGGATAGGCATGGGCCCCTCTATAGCAATCAGCCCCAGCATTTT. Translating gives CASSLDRHGPLYSNQPQHF.

The chain recombines TRBV5-1 with TRBJ2-1; 11 bases match TRBD1. Germline V CDR1 and CDR2: SGHRS, YFSETQ. V lost 4 bases and J lost 4; bases outside the gene matches: 7. This CDR3 spans 16 amino acids. DNA for the CDR3: TGCGCCAGCAGCCCGACCGGGACAGGGGGTTACAATGAGCAGTTCTTC. Amino acid sequence: CASSPTGTGGYNEQFF. The full variable domain, in which reference TRBV5-1 and TRBJ2-1 provide the parts outside the CDR3, is KAGVTQTPRYLIKTRGQQVTLSCSPISGHRSVSWYQQTPGQGLQFLFEYFSETQRNKGNFPGRFSGRQFSNSRSEMNVSTLELGDSALYLCASSPTGTGGYNEQFFGPGTRLTVL.

This rearrangement joins TRBV3-1 (or the pseudogene TRBV3-2) to TRBJ2-7; D is unresolved. Germline CDR1 is LGHDT and CDR2 is YNNKEL (reference sequence). This CDR3 comprises 14 residues. The V end lost 4 bases, the J end lost 3 bases, and 13 bases lay between the germline ends. The CDR3: CASSRAVGGYEQYF. The CDR3 DNA reads as TGTGCCAGCAGCCGAGCCGTGGGCGGCTACGAGCAGTACTTC.

The count of this clone is one. The V gene is TRBV7-8, the J gene TRBJ2-7, with 8 bases that match TRBD1. Trimming removed 5 bases from V and 7 bases from J; junction bases left unmatched: 13. This CDR3 spans 15 amino acids. Looked up from germline, CDR1 is SGHVS and CDR2 is FQNEAQ. This CDR3 reads CASSTRTGRSGEQYF. The CDR3 nucleotides read TGTGCCAGCAGCACTCGGACAGGGCGCTCCGGGGAGCAGTACTTC.

This clone was picked up a small number of times. V usage is TRBV3-1 (or the pseudogene TRBV3-2) and J usage is TRBJ1-6; tentative D call: TRBD1 (5 bases). Trimming pared 1 base from V and 9 bases from J, leaving 10 bases between. The CDR3 is made up of 14 amino acids. Germline lookup yields CDR1 LGHDT and CDR2 YNNKEL (reference sequence). This CDR3 reads CASSQGLGRSPLHF. CDR3 nucleotides: TGTGCCAGCAGCCAAGGGCTGGGGCGTTCACCCCTCCACTTT.

The rearrangement uses TRBV19 and TRBJ2-7; TRBD2 matches 10 bases. Losses at the gene ends were 5 bases for V and 3 bases for J; bases not matched to a gene: 10. Germline values: CDR1 LNHDA, CDR2 SQIVND (reference sequence). This CDR3 comprises 16 residues. CDR3 DNA: TGTGCCAGTAGTTCGAGGTCACTAGCGGGAATCTACGAGCAGTACTTC. This gives the protein CASSSRSLAGIYEQYF.

The rearrangement links TRBV7-9 to TRBJ2-1; 14 bases line up with TRBD2. Trimming cost V 2 bases and J 10 bases; bases outside gene matches: 7. Per germline, CDR1 SEHNR and CDR2 FQNEAQ (reference sequence). This CDR3 is built from 16 residues. The CDR3 protein is CASSLQTSGRAQEQFF. The CDR3 region has the DNA TGTGCCAGCAGCTTACAGACTAGCGGGAGGGCCCAGGAGCAGTTCTTC. Supplemented by reference TRBV7-9 and TRBJ2-1, the full variable domain reads DTGVSQNPRHKITKRGQNVTFRCDPISEHNRLYWYRQTLGQGPEFLTYFQNEAQLEKSRLLSDRFSAERPKGSFSTLEIQRTEQGDSAMYLCASSLQTSGRAQEQFFGPGTRLTVL.

CDR3 in DNA: TGTGCCAGCAGCCGATATCAGACAGGGCAAGGCTACACCTTC. It translates to CASSRYQTGQGYTF. The chain carries TRBV14 and TRBJ1-2; 7 bases map to TRBD1. This CDR3 is 14 amino acids long. V shed 4 bases and J 8 bases; nucleotides not matched to a gene: 10. The germline gives CDR1 SGHDN, CDR2 FVKESK.

The chain recombines TRBV18 with TRBJ2-2; D might be TRBD2 (5 bases). Trimming removed 3 bases at V and 5 bases at J, with 7 bases between. The CDR3 loop spans 13 amino acids. Germline CDR1 KGHSH, CDR2 LQKENI. CDR3 nucleotide sequence: TGTGCCAGCTCACCTAGCGTTACCGGGGAGCTGTTTTTT. Its protein product is CASSPSVTGELFF.